This T cell receptor beta chain derives from a study of shared clonotypes between healthy human individuals. Some clones are missing from TCRdb's copy, which holds only in-frame ones; the method was immunoSEQ multiplex PCR. The table has around 1.4 million clones, just under 99% seen once. The study's findings and limits: Sharing of clonotypes among donors was expected to vary with sequencing depth.

Germline V CDR1 and CDR2: KGHSH, LQKENI. The V and J ends lost 4 bases and 3 bases respectively, with 19 bases between them. This CDR3 comprises 16 residues. Comments on this clone: Its antigen is unidentified.

The sequenced sample consisted of naive CD4+ T cells sorted from blood. Subset: CD45RA+ positively selected. The TCR was taken from a man aged 25 to 45 in good health. J is TRBJ2-7 and V is TRBV18; D perhaps matches TRBD1 (7 bases). The CDR3 loop is CASSQSFPQGGYEQYF. CDR3 DNA sequence: TGTGCCAGCTCACAATCATTCCCCCAGGGGGGCTACGAGCAGTACTTC.